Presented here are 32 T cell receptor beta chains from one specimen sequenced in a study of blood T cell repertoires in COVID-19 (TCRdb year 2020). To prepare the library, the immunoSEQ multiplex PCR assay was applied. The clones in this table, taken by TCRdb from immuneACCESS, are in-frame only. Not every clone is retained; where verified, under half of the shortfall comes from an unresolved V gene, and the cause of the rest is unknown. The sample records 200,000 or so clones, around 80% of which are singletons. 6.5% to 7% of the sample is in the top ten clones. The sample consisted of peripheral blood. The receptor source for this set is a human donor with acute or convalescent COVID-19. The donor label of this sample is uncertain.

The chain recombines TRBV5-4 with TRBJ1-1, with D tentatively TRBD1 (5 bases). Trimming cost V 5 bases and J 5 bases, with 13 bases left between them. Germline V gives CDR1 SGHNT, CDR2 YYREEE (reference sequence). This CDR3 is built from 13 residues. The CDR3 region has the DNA TGTGCCAGCAGTCCGATGGAGGGGACTGAAGCTTTCTTT. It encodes CASSPMEGTEAFF.

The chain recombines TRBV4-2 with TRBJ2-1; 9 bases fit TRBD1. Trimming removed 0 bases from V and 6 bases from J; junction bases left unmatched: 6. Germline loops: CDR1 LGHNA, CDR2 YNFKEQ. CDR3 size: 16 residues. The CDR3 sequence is CASSQDWGQGGNEQFF. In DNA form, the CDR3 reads TGTGCCAGCAGCCAAGATTGGGGACAGGGAGGCAATGAGCAGTTCTTC.

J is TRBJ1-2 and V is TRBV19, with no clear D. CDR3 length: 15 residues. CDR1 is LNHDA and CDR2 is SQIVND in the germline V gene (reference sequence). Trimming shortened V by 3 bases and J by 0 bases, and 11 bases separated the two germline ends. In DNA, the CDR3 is TGTGCCAGTAGTATCGCTGTAGATCCTAACTATGGCTACACCTTC. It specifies CASSIAVDPNYGYTF.

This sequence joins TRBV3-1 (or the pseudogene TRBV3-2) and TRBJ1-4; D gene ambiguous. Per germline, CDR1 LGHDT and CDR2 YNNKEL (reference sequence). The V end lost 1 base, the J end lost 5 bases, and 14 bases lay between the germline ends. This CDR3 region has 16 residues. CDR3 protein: CASSQGPGRRNEKLFF. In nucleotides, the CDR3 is TGTGCCAGCAGCCAAGGGCCAGGAAGGAGGAATGAAAAACTGTTTTTT.

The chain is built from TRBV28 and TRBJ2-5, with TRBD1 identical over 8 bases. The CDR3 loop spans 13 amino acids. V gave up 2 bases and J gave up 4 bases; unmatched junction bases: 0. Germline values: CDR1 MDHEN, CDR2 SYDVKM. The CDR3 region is CASSLDRGETQYF. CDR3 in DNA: TGTGCCAGCAGTTTAGACAGGGGAGAGACCCAGTACTTC.

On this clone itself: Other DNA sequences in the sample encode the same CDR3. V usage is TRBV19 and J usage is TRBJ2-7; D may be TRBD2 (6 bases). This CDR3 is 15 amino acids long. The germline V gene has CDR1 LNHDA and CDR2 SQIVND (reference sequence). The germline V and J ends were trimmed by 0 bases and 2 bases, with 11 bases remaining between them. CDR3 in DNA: TGTGCCAGTAGTATAGATTGGCGGGGACCCTACGAGCAGTACTTC. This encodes CASSIDWRGPYEQYF.

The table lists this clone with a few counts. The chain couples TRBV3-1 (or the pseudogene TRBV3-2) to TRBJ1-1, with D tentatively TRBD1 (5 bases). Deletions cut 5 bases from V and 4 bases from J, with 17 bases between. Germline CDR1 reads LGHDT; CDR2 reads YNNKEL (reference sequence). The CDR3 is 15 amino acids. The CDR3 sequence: CASSYRPGRSTEAFF. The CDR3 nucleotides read TGTGCCAGCAGCTACCGACCAGGGAGGAGCACTGAAGCTTTCTTT.

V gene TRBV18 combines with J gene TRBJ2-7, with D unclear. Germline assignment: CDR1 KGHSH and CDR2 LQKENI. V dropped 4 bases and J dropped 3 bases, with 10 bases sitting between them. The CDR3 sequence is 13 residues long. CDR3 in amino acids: CASSLSEFYEQYF. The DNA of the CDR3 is TGTGCCAGCTCACTTTCTGAGTTCTACGAGCAGTACTTC. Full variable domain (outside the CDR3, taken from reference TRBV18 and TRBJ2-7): NAGVMQNPRHLVRRRGQEARLRCSPMKGHSHVYWYRQLPEEGLKFMVYLQKENIIDESGMPKERFSAEFPKEGPSILRIQQVVRGDSAAYFCASSLSEFYEQYFGPGTRLTVT.

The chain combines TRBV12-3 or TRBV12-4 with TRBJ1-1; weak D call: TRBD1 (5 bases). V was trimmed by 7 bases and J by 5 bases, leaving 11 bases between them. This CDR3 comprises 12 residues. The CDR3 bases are TGTGCCAGCAATAGGGGTGGGACTGAAGCTTTCTTT. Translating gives CASNRGGTEAFF.

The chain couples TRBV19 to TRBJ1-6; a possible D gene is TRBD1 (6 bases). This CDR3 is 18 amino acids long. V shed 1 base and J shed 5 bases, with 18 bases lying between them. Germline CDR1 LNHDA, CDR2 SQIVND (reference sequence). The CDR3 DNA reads TGTGCCAGTAGTATAGGTCCCTGGACAGCACGGAATAATTCACCCCTCCACTTT. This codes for CASSIGPWTARNNSPLHF.

CDR3 DNA: TGCAGCACATTGAGGTTGATCAGCACAGATACGCAGTATTTT. Protein sequence: CSTLRLISTDTQYF. This rearrangement joins TRBV29-1 to TRBJ2-3; the D is unclear. Deletions cut 8 bases from V and 0 bases from J, with 15 bases between. CDR1 is SQVTM, CDR2 ANQGSEA, per germline. This CDR3 region has 14 residues.

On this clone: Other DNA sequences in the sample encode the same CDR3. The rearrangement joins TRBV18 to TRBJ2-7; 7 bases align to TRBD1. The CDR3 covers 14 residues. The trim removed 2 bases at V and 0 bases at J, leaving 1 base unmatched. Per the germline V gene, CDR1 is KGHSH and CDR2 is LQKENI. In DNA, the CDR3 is TGTGCCAGCTCACCAGGGACAGTCTCCTACGAGCAGTACTTC. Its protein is CASSPGTVSYEQYF. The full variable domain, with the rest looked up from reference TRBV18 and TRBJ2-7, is NAGVMQNPRHLVRRRGQEARLRCSPMKGHSHVYWYRQLPEEGLKFMVYLQKENIIDESGMPKERFSAEFPKEGPSILRIQQVVRGDSAAYFCASSPGTVSYEQYFGPGTRLTVT.

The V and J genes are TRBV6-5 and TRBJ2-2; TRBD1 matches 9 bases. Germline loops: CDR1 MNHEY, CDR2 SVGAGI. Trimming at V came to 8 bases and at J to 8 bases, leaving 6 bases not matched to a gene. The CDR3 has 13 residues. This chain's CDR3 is CASVTGGWGELFF. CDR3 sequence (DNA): TGTGCCAGCGTTACAGGGGGCTGGGGGGAGCTGTTTTTT.

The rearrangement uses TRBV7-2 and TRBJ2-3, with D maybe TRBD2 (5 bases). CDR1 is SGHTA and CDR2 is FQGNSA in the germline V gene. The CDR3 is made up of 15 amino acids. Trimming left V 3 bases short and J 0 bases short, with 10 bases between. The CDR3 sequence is CASSLRTGSTDTQYF. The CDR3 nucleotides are TGTGCCAGCAGCTTGCGGACGGGGAGCACAGATACGCAGTATTTT.

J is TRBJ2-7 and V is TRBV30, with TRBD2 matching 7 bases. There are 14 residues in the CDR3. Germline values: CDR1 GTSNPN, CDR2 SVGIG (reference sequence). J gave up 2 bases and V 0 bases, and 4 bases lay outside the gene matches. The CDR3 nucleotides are TGTGCCTGGAGTGTAACGGGAGGACCCTACGAGCAGTACTTC. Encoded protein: CAWSVTGGPYEQYF.

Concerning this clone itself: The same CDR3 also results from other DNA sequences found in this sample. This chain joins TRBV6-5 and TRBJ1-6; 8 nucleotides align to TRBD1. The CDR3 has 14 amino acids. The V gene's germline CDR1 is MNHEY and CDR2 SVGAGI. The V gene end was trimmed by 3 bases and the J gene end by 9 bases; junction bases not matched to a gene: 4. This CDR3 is CASSYGQGASPLHF. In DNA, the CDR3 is TGTGCCAGCAGTTATGGGCAGGGGGCTTCACCCCTCCACTTT.

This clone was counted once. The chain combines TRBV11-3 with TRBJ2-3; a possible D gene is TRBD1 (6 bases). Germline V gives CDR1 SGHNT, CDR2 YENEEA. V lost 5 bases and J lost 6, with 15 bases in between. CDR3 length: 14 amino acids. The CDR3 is CASSPQSQGDTQYF. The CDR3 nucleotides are TGTGCCAGCAGCCCCCAATCGCAGGGGGATACGCAGTATTTT.

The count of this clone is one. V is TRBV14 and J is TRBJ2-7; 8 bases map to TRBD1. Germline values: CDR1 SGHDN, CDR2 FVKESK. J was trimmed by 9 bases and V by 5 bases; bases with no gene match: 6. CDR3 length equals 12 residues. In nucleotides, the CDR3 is TGTGCCAGCAGCGTCTCCGGGACAGGGCAGTACTTC. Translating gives CASSVSGTGQYF.

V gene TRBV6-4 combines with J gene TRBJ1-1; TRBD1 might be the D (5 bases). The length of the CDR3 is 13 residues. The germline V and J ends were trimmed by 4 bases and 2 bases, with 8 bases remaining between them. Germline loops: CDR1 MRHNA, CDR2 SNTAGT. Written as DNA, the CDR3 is TGTGCCAGCAGTGTTGACAGTAACACTGAAGCTTTCTTT. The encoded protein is CASSVDSNTEAFF.

This CDR3 is CASSLAVGAGYNEQFF. DNA for the CDR3: TGTGCCAGCAGCTTAGCTGTGGGAGCGGGCTACAATGAGCAGTTCTTC. This chain joins TRBV7-2 and TRBJ2-1, with D perhaps matching TRBD2 (6 bases). V was clipped by 0 bases and J by 3 bases, with 12 bases between them. This CDR3 is built from 16 residues. Germline CDR1 and CDR2: SGHTA and FQGNSA.

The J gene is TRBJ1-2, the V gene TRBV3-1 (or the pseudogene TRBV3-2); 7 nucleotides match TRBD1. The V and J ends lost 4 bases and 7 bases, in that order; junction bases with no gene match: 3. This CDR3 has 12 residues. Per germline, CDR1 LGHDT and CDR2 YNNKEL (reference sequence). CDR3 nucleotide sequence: TGTGCCAGCAGCCGCTGGGACAGTGGCTACACCTTC. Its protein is CASSRWDSGYTF.

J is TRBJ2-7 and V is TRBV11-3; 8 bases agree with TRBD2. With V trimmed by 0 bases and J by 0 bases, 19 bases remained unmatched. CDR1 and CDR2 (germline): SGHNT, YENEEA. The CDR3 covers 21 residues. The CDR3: CASSLDGGARSSRTSSYEQYF. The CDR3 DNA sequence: TGTGCCAGCAGCTTAGACGGGGGGGCGAGGTCCTCCCGTACGAGCTCCTACGAGCAGTACTTC.

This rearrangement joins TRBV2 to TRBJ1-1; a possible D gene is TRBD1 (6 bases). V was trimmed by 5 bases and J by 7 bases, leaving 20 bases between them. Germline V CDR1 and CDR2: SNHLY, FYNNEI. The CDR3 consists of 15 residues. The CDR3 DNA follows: TGTGCCAGCAGTAAGGCGGCAGGGGCGATTGATGAAGCTTTCTTT. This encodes CASSKAAGAIDEAFF.

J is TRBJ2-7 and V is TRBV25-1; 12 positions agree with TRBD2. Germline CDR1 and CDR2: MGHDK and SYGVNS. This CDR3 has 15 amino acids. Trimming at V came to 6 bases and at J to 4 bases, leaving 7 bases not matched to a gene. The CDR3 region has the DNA TGTGCCAGCAGGGAACTACTAGCGGGAGGATACGAGCAGTACTTC. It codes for CASRELLAGGYEQYF.

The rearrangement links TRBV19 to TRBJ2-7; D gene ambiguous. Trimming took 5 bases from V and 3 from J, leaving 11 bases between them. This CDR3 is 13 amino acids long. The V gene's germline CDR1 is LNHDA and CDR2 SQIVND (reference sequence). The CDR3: CASSRGLLYEQYF. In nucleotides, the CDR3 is TGTGCCAGTAGTCGTGGGCTCCTCTACGAGCAGTACTTC.

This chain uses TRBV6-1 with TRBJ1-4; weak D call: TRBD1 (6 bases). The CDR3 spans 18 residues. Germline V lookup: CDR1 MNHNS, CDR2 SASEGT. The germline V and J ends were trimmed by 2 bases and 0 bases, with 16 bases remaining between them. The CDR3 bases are TGTGCCAGCAGTGAAACCCTCTCCGGGACATCAACTAATGAAAAACTGTTTTTT. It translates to CASSETLSGTSTNEKLFF.

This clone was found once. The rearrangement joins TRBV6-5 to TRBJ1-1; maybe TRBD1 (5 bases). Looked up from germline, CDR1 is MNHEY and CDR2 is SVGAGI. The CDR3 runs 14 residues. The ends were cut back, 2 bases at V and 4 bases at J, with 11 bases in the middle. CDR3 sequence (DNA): TGTGCCAGCAGTTACACCCCCAGGGCCACTGAAGCTTTCTTT. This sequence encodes CASSYTPRATEAFF.

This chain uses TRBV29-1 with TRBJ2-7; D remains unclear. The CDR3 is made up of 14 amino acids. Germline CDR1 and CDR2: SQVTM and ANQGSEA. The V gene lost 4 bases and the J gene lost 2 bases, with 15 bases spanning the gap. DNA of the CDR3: TGCAGCGTTGTCAGCGTTCGAAAGACCTACGAGCAGTACTTC. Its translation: CSVVSVRKTYEQYF.

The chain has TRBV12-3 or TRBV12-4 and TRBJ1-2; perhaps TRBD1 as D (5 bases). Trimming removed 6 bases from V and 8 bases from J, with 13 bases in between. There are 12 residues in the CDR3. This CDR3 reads CASSSQWGGYTF. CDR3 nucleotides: TGTGCCAGCAGCAGTCAGTGGGGCGGCTACACCTTC.

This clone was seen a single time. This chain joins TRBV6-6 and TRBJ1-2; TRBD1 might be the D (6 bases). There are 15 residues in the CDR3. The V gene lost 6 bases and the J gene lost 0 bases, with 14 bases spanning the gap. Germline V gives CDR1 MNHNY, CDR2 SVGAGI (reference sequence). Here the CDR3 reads CASRSGTSSNYGYTF. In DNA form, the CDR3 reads TGTGCCAGCAGGTCCGGGACAAGTTCTAACTATGGCTACACCTTC.

CDR3 loop: CASSLQENTEAFF. In DNA, the CDR3 is TGTGCCAGCAGCTTACAGGAGAACACTGAAGCTTTCTTT. V usage is TRBV7-2 and J usage is TRBJ1-1; D gene ambiguous. CDR3 length equals 13 residues. V was clipped by 2 bases and J by 1 base, with 5 bases between them. CDR1 is SGHTA and CDR2 is FQGNSA in the germline V gene. Drawing the rest from reference TRBV7-2 and TRBJ1-1, the complete variable domain is GAGVSQSPSNKVTEKGKDVELRCDPISGHTALYWYRQSLGQGLEFLIYFQGNSAPDKSGLPSDRFSAERTGGSVSTLTIQRTQQEDSAVYLCASSLQENTEAFFGQGTRLTVV.

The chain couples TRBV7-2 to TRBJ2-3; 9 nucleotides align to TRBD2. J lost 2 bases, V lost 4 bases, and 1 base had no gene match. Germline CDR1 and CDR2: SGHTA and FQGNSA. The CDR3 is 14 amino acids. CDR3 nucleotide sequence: TGTGCCAGCAGCTCGGGACTAGCCACAGATACGCAGTATTTT. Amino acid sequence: CASSSGLATDTQYF. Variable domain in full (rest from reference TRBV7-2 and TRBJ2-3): GAGVSQSPSNKVTEKGKDVELRCDPISGHTALYWYRQSLGQGLEFLIYFQGNSAPDKSGLPSDRFSAERTGGSVSTLTIQRTQQEDSAVYLCASSSGLATDTQYFGPGTRLTVL.